These 12 T cell receptor beta chains were sequenced from one sample in a study of blood T cell repertoires in COVID-19. Clones were read by immunoSEQ multiplex PCR, and TCRdb kept only the in-frame ones, dropping some. The repertoire holds some 57,000 clones, with around 86% as singletons. The sequencing sample was made of peripheral blood. The receptors derive from a woman of 80 years or more with acute or convalescent COVID-19.

The CDR3 loop reads CASSADITDTQYF. CDR3 nucleotide sequence: TGCGCCAGCAGTGCAGATATTACAGATACGCAGTATTTT. V and J are TRBV10-1 and TRBJ2-3; D not certain. The CDR3 length is 13 residues. From germline, CDR1 is WNHNN and CDR2 SYGVQD (reference sequence). The V end was cut by 4 bases, the J end by 3 bases, with 8 bases between.

This chain joins TRBV11-1 and TRBJ2-5; 10 bases line up with TRBD2. V was pared by 5 bases and J by 5 bases, with 8 bases of the junction left unmatched. Germline V CDR1 and CDR2: SGHAT, FQDESV (reference sequence). The CDR3 loop spans 15 amino acids. The DNA of the CDR3 is TGTGCCAGCAGCGGCCCCGGGACTAGCGACGAGACCCAGTACTTC. It translates to CASSGPGTSDETQYF.

V and J are TRBV10-2 and TRBJ1-6, with TRBD1 identical over 9 bases. The CDR3 sequence is 17 residues long. Trimming cost V 2 bases and J 4 bases; bases outside gene matches: 6. Germline assignment: CDR1 WSHSY and CDR2 SAAADI. CDR3 amino acids: CASSEQGQGHYNSPLHF. As DNA, the CDR3 is TGCGCCAGCAGTGAGCAGGGACAGGGTCATTATAATTCACCCCTCCACTTT.

This clone was observed a handful of times. Here the CDR3 reads CASSTSGGFSGELFF. CDR3 DNA sequence: TGTGCTAGCAGCACTAGCGGGGGGTTCTCCGGGGAGCTGTTTTTT. The chain joins TRBV12-5 to TRBJ2-2; 12 bases agree with TRBD2. Trimming at V came to 9 bases and at J to 6 bases, leaving 8 bases not matched to a gene. This CDR3 spans 15 amino acids. The V gene's germline CDR1 is LGHNT and CDR2 FRNRAP.

In nucleotides, the CDR3 is TGTGCCAGCAGCACCAAAGACAGGGTTCGGGGCTACACCTTC. This sequence encodes CASSTKDRVRGYTF. The V call is TRBV7-2, the J call TRBJ1-2; 7 bases line up with TRBD1. Germline CDR1 SGHTA, CDR2 FQGNSA. With V trimmed by 5 bases and J by 8 bases, 11 bases remained unmatched. This CDR3 has 14 amino acids.

The rearrangement uses TRBV6-2 or TRBV6-3 and TRBJ2-1; weak D call: TRBD2 (5 bases). V gave up 0 bases and J gave up 0 bases, with 12 bases separating them. In germline, CDR1 is MNHEY, CDR2 SVGEGT. The CDR3 runs 17 residues. The CDR3 loop reads CASSYSIERSSYNEQFF. In DNA form, the CDR3 reads TGTGCCAGCAGTTACTCGATTGAGCGGAGCTCCTACAATGAGCAGTTCTTC.

The chain employs TRBV7-3 and TRBJ2-2; 11 bases match TRBD2. Germline V gene data show CDR1 as SGHTA and CDR2 as FQGTGA. V lost 4 bases, J lost 8 bases, and 6 bases stayed unmatched. This CDR3 has 15 amino acids. CDR3 sequence (DNA): TGTGCCAGCAGCTCGGGACTAGCGGAGGCGGGGGAGCTGTTTTTT. This sequence encodes CASSSGLAEAGELFF.

This chain joins TRBV7-3 and TRBJ1-3, with D uncertain. The CDR3 length is 15 residues. The germline CDR1 and CDR2 sequences are SGHTA and FQGTGA. V dropped 4 bases and J dropped 1 base, with 11 bases sitting between them. The DNA of the CDR3 is TGTGCCAGCAGCTCTACCCGGTTATCTGGAAACACCATATATTTT. Residues: CASSSTRLSGNTIYF.

This clone was picked up a small number of times. V gene TRBV18 combines with J gene TRBJ1-2; D ambiguous. The germline V gene encodes CDR1 KGHSH and CDR2 LQKENI. V was clipped by 0 bases and J by 7 bases, with 21 bases between them. This CDR3 contains 17 residues. The DNA for the CDR3 is TGTGCCAGCTCACCACCCATCTTGAGGGCCCCTCTAGGTGGCTACACCTTC. Translation: CASSPPILRAPLGGYTF.

V usage is TRBV5-1 and J usage is TRBJ2-1, with 8 bases identical to TRBD1. The CDR3 length is 13 residues. The J segment lost 6 bases and the V segment lost 4 bases, leaving 3 bases of the junction unmatched. Looked up from germline, CDR1 is SGHRS and CDR2 is YFSETQ. CDR3 nucleotide sequence: TGCGCCAGCAGCACAGGACAGGGCAATGAGCAGTTCTTC. Amino acid sequence: CASSTGQGNEQFF. Using reference TRBV5-1 and TRBJ2-1 for the parts outside the CDR3, the full variable domain is KAGVTQTPRYLIKTRGQQVTLSCSPISGHRSVSWYQQTPGQGLQFLFEYFSETQRNKGNFPGRFSGRQFSNSRSEMNVSTLELGDSALYLCASSTGQGNEQFFGPGTRLTVL.

The chain links TRBV19 to TRBJ2-3; D possibly corresponds to TRBD1 (5 bases). CDR3 length: 13 amino acids. The V gene's germline CDR1 is LNHDA and CDR2 SQIVND (reference sequence). V shed 7 bases and J shed 3 bases, with 11 bases lying between them. The CDR3, as DNA: TGTGCCAGTACCAGGGCCCGTACAGATACGCAGTATTTT. Its translation: CASTRARTDTQYF.

The chain combines TRBV10-3 with TRBJ1-5, with 8 bases lining up with TRBD1. The CDR3 is made up of 15 amino acids. In germline, CDR1 is ENHRY, CDR2 SYGVKD. After removal of 2 bases from V and 2 bases from J, the junction contained 2 bases not matched to a gene. In DNA form, the CDR3 reads TGTGCCATCAGTGAGCTCAGGGGGCGCAATCAGCCCCAGCATTTT. This codes for CAISELRGRNQPQHF.